These 13 T cell receptor beta chains were sequenced from one sample in a study of OX40 agonist ivuxolimab in advanced cancers. Sequenced by immunoSEQ multiplex PCR; TCRdb stores in-frame clones only, minus some. This table holds tens of thousands of clones, roughly 73% found once. The source was CD4+ or CD8+ T cells sorted from blood, collected in a trial of the OX40 agonist ivuxolimab. Receptors were obtained from an adult with an advanced solid tumor such as melanoma, head and neck, liver or kidney cancer.

This clone has only one observation. The chain joins TRBV19 to TRBJ1-4; D perhaps matches TRBD1 (5 bases). Trimming took off 5 bases at V and 8 bases at J, with 12 bases between the two ends. The CDR3 length is 13 residues. Germline V CDR1 and CDR2: LNHDA, SQIVND (reference sequence). The CDR3 region has the DNA TGTGCCAGTAGTCACATCCAGGGAGAAAAACTGTTTTTT. Protein sequence: CASSHIQGEKLFF.

This clone showed up just once. This rearrangement joins TRBV29-1 to TRBJ1-5; possibly TRBD1 for D (6 bases). The ends were cut back, 5 bases at V and 7 bases at J, with 15 bases in the middle. The length of the CDR3 is 13 residues. Germline CDR1 reads SQVTM; CDR2 reads ANQGSEA. This CDR3 reads CSVKGGVGQPQHF. CDR3 sequence (DNA): TGCAGCGTTAAAGGGGGGGTAGGGCAGCCCCAGCATTTT.

The gene calls are TRBV4-1 and TRBJ2-6, with TRBD1 identical over 8 bases. The junction had 11 bases not matched to a gene; V was cut back by 0 bases and J by 4 bases. Germline V lookup: CDR1 MGHRA, CDR2 YSYEKL. This CDR3 is built from 19 residues. In nucleotides, the CDR3 is TGCGCCAGCAGCCAAGACGGGCGCAGGGGGCTAGCGGGGGCCAACGTCCTGACTTTC. This encodes CASSQDGRRGLAGANVLTF.

The rearrangement uses TRBV2 and TRBJ1-5; weak D call: TRBD1 (5 bases). The germline gives CDR1 SNHLY, CDR2 FYNNEI. V lost 8 bases to trimming and J lost 4 bases, with 12 bases between them. CDR3 length equals 13 residues. The CDR3 region is CASVGGGNQPQHF. CDR3 nucleotide sequence: TGTGCCAGCGTCGGCGGGGGGAATCAGCCCCAGCATTTT.

The V call is TRBV7-9, the J call TRBJ1-2; 9 bases map to TRBD1. Germline assignment: CDR1 SEHNR and CDR2 FQNEAQ (reference sequence). V was clipped by 7 bases and J by 1 base; unmatched bases: 10. CDR3 size: 16 residues. The DNA for the CDR3 is TGTGCCAGCACCCGGTGGGGGACAGGGAATAACTATGGCTACACCTTC. Residues: CASTRWGTGNNYGYTF.

The chain is built from TRBV7-8 and TRBJ2-2, with 7 bases identical to TRBD1. With V trimmed by 1 base and J by 5 bases, 4 bases remained unmatched. The CDR3 has 15 amino acids. Germline assignment: CDR1 SGHVS and CDR2 FQNEAQ. The CDR3: CASSLGSGQTGELFF. DNA of the CDR3: TGTGCCAGCAGCTTAGGTTCGGGACAGACCGGGGAGCTGTTTTTT.

The chain uses TRBV28 and TRBJ2-7; D remains unclear. V was pared by 2 bases and J by 4 bases, with 3 bases between. Germline assignment: CDR1 MDHEN and CDR2 SYDVKM. CDR3 length: 11 amino acids. CDR3 sequence reads: CASSLRYEQYF. In DNA form, the CDR3 reads TGTGCCAGCAGTTTAAGGTACGAGCAGTACTTC.

This clone has a single count. This chain links TRBV30 with TRBJ2-7; the D gene is possibly TRBD2 (5 bases). Germline values: CDR1 GTSNPN, CDR2 SVGIG (reference sequence). CDR3 length equals 14 residues. V lost 0 bases and J lost 4, with 13 bases in between. The CDR3 loop reads CAWSVGSRLYEQYF. DNA for the CDR3: TGTGCCTGGAGTGTAGGGAGTCGATTGTACGAGCAGTACTTC.

V is TRBV19 and J is TRBJ1-1, with 7 bases fitting TRBD1. V lost 7 bases, J lost 4 bases, and 15 bases stayed unmatched. The CDR3 has 16 amino acids. Germline CDR1 LNHDA, CDR2 SQIVND (reference sequence). In nucleotides, the CDR3 is TGTGCCAGTATTCCACGGGACAGAGGAGGAGGCACTGAAGCTTTCTTT. It codes for CASIPRDRGGGTEAFF.

The chain recombines TRBV7-8 with TRBJ2-2, with a weak D call TRBD1 (6 bases). This CDR3 is 15 amino acids long. Germline CDR1 is SGHVS and CDR2 is FQNEAQ. V dropped 5 bases and J dropped 1 base, with 11 bases sitting between them. CDR3 DNA: TGTGCCAGCAGCCGGGCACAGGGGAACACCGGGGAGCTGTTTTTT. Encoded protein: CASSRAQGNTGELFF.

The rearrangement joins TRBV19 to TRBJ2-6, with TRBD2 matching 7 bases. Germline V gene lookup returns CDR1 LNHDA and CDR2 SQIVND (reference sequence). CDR3 length equals 16 residues. V was pared by 7 bases and J by 3 bases, with 9 bases of the junction left unmatched. The CDR3 spells CASTPGGGGGANVLTF. CDR3 DNA sequence: TGTGCCAGTACCCCTGGGGGGGGTGGTGGGGCCAACGTCCTGACTTTC.

CDR3 sequence reads: CASTGRGRAFF. Written as DNA, the CDR3 is TGTGCCAGCACAGGCAGGGGGCGAGCTTTCTTT. The chain combines TRBV6-5 with TRBJ1-1; 8 bases line up with TRBD1. This CDR3 contains 11 residues. The junction had 5 bases not matched to a gene; V was cut back by 7 bases and J by 10 bases. The germline V gene has CDR1 MNHEY and CDR2 SVGAGI.

The V and J genes are TRBV2 and TRBJ2-7, with 7 bases aligning to TRBD1. CDR1 is SNHLY and CDR2 is FYNNEI in the germline V gene. CDR3 length: 17 residues. V lost 10 bases and J lost 3; bases outside the gene matches: 21. Here the CDR3 DNA reads TGTGCCACGGGGACAGACCTAGACCCCTCGGTGGACTACGAGCAGTACTTC. Translated, it gives CATGTDLDPSVDYEQYF.